This paragraph reports one T cell receptor (beta chain). Its antigen is not yet known. No quality values exist for individual bases; no much larger clone is one base distant. These data come from a study of blood T cell repertoires in COVID-19 (dated by TCRdb to about 2020). At the level of the whole study: The collaborator samples originated in the United States, Italy and Spain and spanned the acute and convalescent phases of COVID-19. The repertoires were released in a freely available public database meant as a resource for research on the immune response to SARS-CoV-2. Subjects who had been exposed to COVID-19, were actively infected with it, or had recovered from it provided the deeply sampled blood TCRbeta repertoires that made up the dataset. The samples were drawn from the first 160 participants of the ongoing ImmuneRACE study and from over 950 subjects provided by 6 global collaborators. Where available, HLA class I and class II types were taken from metadata supplied by the sample provider and were not determined by assay-based typing. The prospective study material was composed of cDNA or gDNA derived from T cells, B-cell-depleted T cells, or PBMCs. A de-identified subject ID, COVID-19 status, age in years and sex were almost always included in the sample metadata. General findings and caveats noted by the study authors: The quantity of clinical and demographic metadata differed by source and by participant and was supplied without curation.

From the germline V gene, CDR1 is MNHNS and CDR2 is SASEGT. From the cysteine through the phenylalanine, the CDR3 covers 15 amino acids. CDR3 DNA is the only sequence kept; it has 45 bases, read in frame from the first base. Compared with germline, V lacks 0 bases and J lacks 7 bases; bases without a gene match: 7. TCRbeta CDR3 regions were amplified from genomic DNA using the immunoSEQ Assay, a bias-controlled multiplex PCR. Concerning the study's data processing: Nucleated cell counts per sample were estimated from amplification of reference gene primers within the assay. To quantify the absolute abundance of each unique TCRbeta CDR3 rearrangement, sequence reads were collapsed and filtered. For each sample, productive Simpson clonality was calculated by taking the square root of Simpson's diversity index across productive rearrangements. TCRdb provides this immuneACCESS table in a form limited to in-frame rearrangements. Some clones are lacking; in checked studies, under half of them reflect an unresolved V gene, and why the rest are absent is not known. V, J and clone size are taken as reported in that table, and D and trimming were inferred from the DNA itself. The sample yields 450,000 to 500,000 clones; roughly nine tenths were counted once. 6.5% to 8.5% of the sample comes from the top ten.

Participants in the prospective study were enrolled through a virtual design, were aged roughly 18 to 95 years, and lived in roughly 25 United States geographic areas. Cohort assignment in the prospective study relied on participant-reported clinical history from a screening survey and a study questionnaire. Recovered participants in ImmuneRACE Cohort 3 were defined by two consecutive negative NP/OP PCR tests, clearance by a healthcare professional, or resolution of symptoms. In the prospective study, mobile phlebotomists collected whole blood, serum and a nasopharyngeal or oropharyngeal swab from each participant. Over a roughly 2-month period, participants in the prospective study had the option of providing additional blood draws and questionnaires. Prospective study blood samples were shipped either frozen or at room temperature before DNA extraction.

The source of this sequence is a woman aged 55-69 years who had recovered from COVID-19. The chain is assembled from TRBV6-1 and TRBJ2-7, and 9 bases in between align with TRBD1. Sequencing used PBMCs or T cells enriched from blood (not recorded which). In nucleotides, the sequence is TGTGCCAGCAGTGAAGCCCTGGGACAGGGAGTAGAGCAGTACTTC. It translates as CASSEALGQGVEQYF.